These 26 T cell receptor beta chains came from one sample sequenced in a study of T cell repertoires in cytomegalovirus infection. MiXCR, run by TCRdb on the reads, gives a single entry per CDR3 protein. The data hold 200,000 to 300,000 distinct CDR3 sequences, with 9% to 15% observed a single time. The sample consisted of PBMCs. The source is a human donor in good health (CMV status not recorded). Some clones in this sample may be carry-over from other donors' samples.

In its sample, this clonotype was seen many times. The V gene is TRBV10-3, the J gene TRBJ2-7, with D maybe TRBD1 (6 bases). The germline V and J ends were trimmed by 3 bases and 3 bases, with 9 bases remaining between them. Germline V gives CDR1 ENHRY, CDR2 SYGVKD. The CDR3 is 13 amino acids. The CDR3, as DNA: TGTGCCATCAGTGACGGGACATTCTACGAGCAGTACTTC. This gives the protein CAISDGTFYEQYF.

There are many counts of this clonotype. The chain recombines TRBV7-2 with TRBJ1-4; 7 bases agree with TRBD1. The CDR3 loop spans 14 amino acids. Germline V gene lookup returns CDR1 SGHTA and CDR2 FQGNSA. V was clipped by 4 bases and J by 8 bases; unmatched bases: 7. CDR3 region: CASSSGQPGEKLFF. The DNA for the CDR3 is TGTGCCAGCAGCTCGGGACAGCCGGGGGAAAAACTGTTTTTT.

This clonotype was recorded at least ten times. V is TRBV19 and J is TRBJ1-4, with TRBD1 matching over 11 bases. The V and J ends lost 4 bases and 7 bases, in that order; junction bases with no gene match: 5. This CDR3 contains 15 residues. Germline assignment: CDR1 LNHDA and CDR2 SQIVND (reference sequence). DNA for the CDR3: TGTGCCAGTAGTAACCCGGGACAGGGGGGTGAAAAACTGTTTTTT. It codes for CASSNPGQGGEKLFF.

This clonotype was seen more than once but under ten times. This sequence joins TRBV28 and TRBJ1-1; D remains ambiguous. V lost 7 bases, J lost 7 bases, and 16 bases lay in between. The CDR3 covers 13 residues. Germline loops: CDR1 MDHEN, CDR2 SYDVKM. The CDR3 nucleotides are TGTGCCAGCAAGGGTGCCGGTACACTTGAAGCTTTCTTT. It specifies CASKGAGTLEAFF. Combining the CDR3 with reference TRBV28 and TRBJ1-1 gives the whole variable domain DVKVTQSSRYLVKRTGEKVFLECVQDMDHENMFWYRQDPGLGLRLIYFSYDVKMKEKGDIPEGYSVSREKKERFSLILESASTNQTSMYLCASKGAGTLEAFFGQGTRLTVV.

CDR3 DNA sequence: TGCAGCGTTCTACTACGGGTCACTCAAGAGACCCAGTACTTC. This encodes CSVLLRVTQETQYF. The rearrangement links TRBV29-1 to TRBJ2-5; no definite D call. The V gene lost 5 bases and the J gene lost 2 bases, with 15 bases spanning the gap. This CDR3 region has 14 residues. Germline lookup yields CDR1 SQVTM and CDR2 ANQGSEA.

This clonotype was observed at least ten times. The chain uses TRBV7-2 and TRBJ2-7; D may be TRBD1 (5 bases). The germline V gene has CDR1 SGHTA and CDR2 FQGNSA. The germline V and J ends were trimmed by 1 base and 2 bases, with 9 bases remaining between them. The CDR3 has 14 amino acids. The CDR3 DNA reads TGTGCCAGCAGCTTAGAGGCGGACACCTACGAGCAGTACTTC. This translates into CASSLEADTYEQYF.

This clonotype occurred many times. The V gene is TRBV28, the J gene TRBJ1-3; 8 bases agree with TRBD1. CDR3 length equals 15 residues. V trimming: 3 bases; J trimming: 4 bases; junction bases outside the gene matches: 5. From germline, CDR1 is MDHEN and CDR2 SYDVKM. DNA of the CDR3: TGTGCCAGCAGTTTGCTTGGGACAGGCGGAAACACCATATATTTT. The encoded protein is CASSLLGTGGNTIYF.

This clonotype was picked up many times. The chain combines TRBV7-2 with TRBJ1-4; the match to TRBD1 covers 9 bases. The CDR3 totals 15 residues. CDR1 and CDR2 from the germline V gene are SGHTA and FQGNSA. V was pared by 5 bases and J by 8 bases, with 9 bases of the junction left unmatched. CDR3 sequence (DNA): TGTGCCAGCAGCGTAAACAGGGGGCGCAGAGAAAAACTGTTTTTT. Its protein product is CASSVNRGRREKLFF.

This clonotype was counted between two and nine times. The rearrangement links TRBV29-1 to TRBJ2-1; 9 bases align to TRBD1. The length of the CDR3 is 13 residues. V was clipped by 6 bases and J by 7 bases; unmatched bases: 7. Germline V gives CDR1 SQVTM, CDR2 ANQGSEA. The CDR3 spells CSVAPQGANEQFF. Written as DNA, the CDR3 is TGCAGCGTAGCCCCACAGGGGGCAAATGAGCAGTTCTTC.

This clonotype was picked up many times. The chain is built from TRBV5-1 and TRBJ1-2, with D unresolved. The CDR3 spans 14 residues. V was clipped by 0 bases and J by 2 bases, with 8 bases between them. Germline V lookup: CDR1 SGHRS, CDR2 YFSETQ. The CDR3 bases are TGCGCCAGCAGCTTGGATACATGGAACTATGGCTACACCTTC. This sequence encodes CASSLDTWNYGYTF.

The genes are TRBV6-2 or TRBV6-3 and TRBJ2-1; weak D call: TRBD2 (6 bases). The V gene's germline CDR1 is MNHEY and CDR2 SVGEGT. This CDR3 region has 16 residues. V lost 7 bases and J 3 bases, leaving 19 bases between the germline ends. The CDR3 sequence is CASTPRTGSFYNEQFF. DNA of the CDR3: TGTGCCAGCACCCCTCGGACCGGGAGCTTCTACAATGAGCAGTTCTTC.

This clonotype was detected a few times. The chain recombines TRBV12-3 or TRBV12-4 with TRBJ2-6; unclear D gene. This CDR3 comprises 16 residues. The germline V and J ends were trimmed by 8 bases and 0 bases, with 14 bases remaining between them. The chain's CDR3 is CASGNGLSSGANVLTF. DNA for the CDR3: TGTGCCAGCGGTAACGGGCTTAGCTCTGGGGCCAACGTCCTGACTTTC.

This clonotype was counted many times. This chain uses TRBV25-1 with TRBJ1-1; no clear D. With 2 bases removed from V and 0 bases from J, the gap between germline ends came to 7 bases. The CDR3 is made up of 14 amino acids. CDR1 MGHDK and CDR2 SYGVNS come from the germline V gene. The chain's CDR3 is CASSEQRLNTEAFF. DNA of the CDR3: TGTGCCAGCAGTGAACAACGGCTGAACACTGAAGCTTTCTTT.

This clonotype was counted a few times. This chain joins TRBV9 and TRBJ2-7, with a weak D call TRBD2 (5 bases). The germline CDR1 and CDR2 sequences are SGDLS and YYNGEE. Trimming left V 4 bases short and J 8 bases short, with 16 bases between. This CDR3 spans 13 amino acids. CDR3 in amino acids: CASSITGITQQYF. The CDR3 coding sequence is TGTGCCAGCAGCATTACCGGGATCACCCAGCAGTACTTC.

The CDR3 DNA follows: TGTGCCAGCAGCCCCACTCCTCGGGCAGGGGAGACCCAGTACTTC. Protein sequence: CASSPTPRAGETQYF. V and J are TRBV6-2 or TRBV6-3 and TRBJ2-5; tentative D call: TRBD1 (5 bases). This CDR3 is 15 amino acids long. The V end lost 6 bases, the J end lost 5 bases, and 19 bases lay between the germline ends. Germline lookup yields CDR1 MNHEY and CDR2 SVGEGT.

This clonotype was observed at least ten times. The CDR3 loop is CASSREAAYEQYF. The DNA for the CDR3 is TGTGCCAGCTCCCGGGAGGCCGCCTACGAGCAGTACTTC. The gene calls are TRBV18 and TRBJ2-7; TRBD2 agrees at 7 bases. The CDR3 is 13 residues long. The J segment lost 2 bases and the V segment lost 6 bases, leaving 4 bases of the junction unmatched. Looked up from germline, CDR1 is KGHSH and CDR2 is LQKENI.

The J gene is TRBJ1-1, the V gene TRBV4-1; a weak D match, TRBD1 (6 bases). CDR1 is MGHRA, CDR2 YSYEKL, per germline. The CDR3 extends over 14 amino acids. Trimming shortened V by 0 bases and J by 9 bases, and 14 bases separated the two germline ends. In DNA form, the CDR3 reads TGCGCCAGCAGCCAAGAACAGGGAGGGGAGAAAGCTTTCTTT. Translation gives CASSQEQGGEKAFF.

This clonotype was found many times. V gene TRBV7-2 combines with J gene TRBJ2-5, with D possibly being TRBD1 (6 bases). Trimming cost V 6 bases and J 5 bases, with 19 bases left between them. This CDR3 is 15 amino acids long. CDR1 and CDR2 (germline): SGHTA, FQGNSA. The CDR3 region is CASRDGTLVQETQYF. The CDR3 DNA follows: TGTGCCAGCAGAGACGGGACACTCGTCCAGGAGACCCAGTACTTC.

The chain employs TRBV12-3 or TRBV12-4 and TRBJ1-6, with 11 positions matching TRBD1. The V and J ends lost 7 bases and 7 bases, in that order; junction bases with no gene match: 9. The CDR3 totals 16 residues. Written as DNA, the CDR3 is TGTGCCAGCACCAAAGCCGGGACAGGGGGAAATTCACCCCTCCACTTT. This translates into CASTKAGTGGNSPLHF.

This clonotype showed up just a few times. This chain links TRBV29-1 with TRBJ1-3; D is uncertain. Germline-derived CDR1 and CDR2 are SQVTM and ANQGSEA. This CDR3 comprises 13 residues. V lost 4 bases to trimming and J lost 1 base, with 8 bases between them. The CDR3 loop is CSVGQASGNTIYF. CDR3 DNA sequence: TGCAGCGTTGGACAAGCTTCTGGAAACACCATATATTTT.

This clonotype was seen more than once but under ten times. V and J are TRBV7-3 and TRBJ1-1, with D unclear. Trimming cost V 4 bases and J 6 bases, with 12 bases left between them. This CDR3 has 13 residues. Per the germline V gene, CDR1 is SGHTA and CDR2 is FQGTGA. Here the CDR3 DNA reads TGTGCCAGCAGCTCTCTCCGAGGAGCTGAAGCTTTCTTT. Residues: CASSSLRGAEAFF.

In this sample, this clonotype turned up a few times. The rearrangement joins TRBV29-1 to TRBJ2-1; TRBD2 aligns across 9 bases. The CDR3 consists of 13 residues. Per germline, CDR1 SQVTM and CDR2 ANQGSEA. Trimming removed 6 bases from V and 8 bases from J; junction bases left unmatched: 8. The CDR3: CSVPRIAGDEQFF. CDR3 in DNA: TGCAGCGTCCCCAGAATAGCGGGAGATGAGCAGTTCTTC.

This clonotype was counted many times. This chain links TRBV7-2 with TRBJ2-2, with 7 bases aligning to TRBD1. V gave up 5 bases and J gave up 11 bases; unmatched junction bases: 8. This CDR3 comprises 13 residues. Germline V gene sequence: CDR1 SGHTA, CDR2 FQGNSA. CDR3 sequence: CASSPDRERELFF. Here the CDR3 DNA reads TGTGCCAGCAGCCCTGACAGGGAAAGAGAGCTGTTTTTT.

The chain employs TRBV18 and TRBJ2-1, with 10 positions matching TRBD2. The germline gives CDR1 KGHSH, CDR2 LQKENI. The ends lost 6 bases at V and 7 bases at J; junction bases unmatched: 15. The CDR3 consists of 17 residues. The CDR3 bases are TGTGCCAGCTCGCCTAGAAACGGGGTAGCGGGAGGAAATGAGCAGTTCTTC. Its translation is CASSPRNGVAGGNEQFF.

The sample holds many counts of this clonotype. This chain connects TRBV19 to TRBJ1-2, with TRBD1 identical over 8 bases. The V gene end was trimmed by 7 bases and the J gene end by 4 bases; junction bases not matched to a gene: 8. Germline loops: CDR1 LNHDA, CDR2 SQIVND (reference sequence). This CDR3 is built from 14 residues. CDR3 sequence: CASKQDRASYGYTF. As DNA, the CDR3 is TGTGCCAGTAAACAGGACAGGGCATCCTATGGCTACACCTTC.

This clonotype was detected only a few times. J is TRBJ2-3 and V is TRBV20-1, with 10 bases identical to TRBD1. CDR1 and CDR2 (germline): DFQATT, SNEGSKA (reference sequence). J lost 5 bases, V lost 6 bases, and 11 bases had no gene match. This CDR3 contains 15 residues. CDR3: CSATPDRGLIDTQYF. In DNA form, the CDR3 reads TGCAGTGCAACTCCTGACAGGGGGCTCATAGATACGCAGTATTTT.